The 29 T cell receptor beta chains listed next were all sequenced from one sample in a study of CD8 T cells in Susac syndrome. Random hexamers served to reverse transcribe roughly 0.45 to 1 ug RNA. TCRdb called the immunoSEQ multiplex PCR reads again in MiXCR, with one record for every CDR3 protein. The sample yields about 430,000 distinct CDR3 sequences, approximately 89% seen once. What was sequenced was CD8+ T cells from PBMCs. The source of these receptors is a human donor with multiple sclerosis.

The gene calls are TRBV19 and TRBJ1-5; possibly TRBD1 for D (5 bases). This CDR3 region has 15 residues. Germline V gives CDR1 LNHDA, CDR2 SQIVND (reference sequence). The V end was cut by 7 bases, the J end by 7 bases, with 20 bases between. The CDR3 DNA is TGTGCCAGTAACGGGGGAGTTTCCATCGGGCAGCCCCAGCATTTT. Amino acid sequence: CASNGGVSIGQPQHF.

V is TRBV27 and J is TRBJ2-1; 8 bases align to TRBD2. Germline V lookup: CDR1 MNHEY, CDR2 SMNVEV (reference sequence). Losses at the gene ends were 8 bases for V and 7 bases for J; bases not matched to a gene: 16. The CDR3 has 16 amino acids. The CDR3 bases are TGTGCCAGCGGTTGGGTTTTGACTAGCGAGAGGAATGAGCAGTTCTTC. It translates to CASGWVLTSERNEQFF.

This clonotype was picked up a small number of times. This chain links TRBV27 with TRBJ2-7; D not certain. Germline CDR1 and CDR2: MNHEY and SMNVEV (reference sequence). V shed 6 bases and J shed 2 bases, with 14 bases lying between them. The CDR3 loop spans 14 amino acids. The CDR3 DNA reads TGTGCCAGCAGCCCCTGGGATGCTACCTACGAGCAGTACTTC. Its translation is CASSPWDATYEQYF.

This clonotype has more than one count but fewer than ten. J is TRBJ2-3 and V is TRBV6-1; TRBD1 matches at 7 bases. Unmatched junction bases numbered 10, after V lost 5 bases and J lost 5 bases. Germline values: CDR1 MNHNS, CDR2 SASEGT. This CDR3 is 15 amino acids long. The CDR3 nucleotides are TGTGCCAGCAGTCCCAACAGGGGTGTAATAGATACGCAGTATTTT. It translates to CASSPNRGVIDTQYF.

The V and J genes are TRBV6-2 or TRBV6-3 and TRBJ2-1; D might be TRBD2 (5 bases). The CDR3 contains 17 residues. Looked up from germline, CDR1 is MNHEY and CDR2 is SVGEGT. Trimming stripped 2 bases from V and 0 bases from J, with 14 bases between. The CDR3: CASSYPDFTSSYNEQFF. CDR3 in DNA: TGTGCCAGCAGTTACCCGGACTTTACGAGCTCCTACAATGAGCAGTTCTTC.

This clonotype came up a few times. The chain joins TRBV27 to TRBJ2-1; TRBD2 matches 14 bases. After removal of 4 bases from V and 8 bases from J, the junction contained 7 bases not matched to a gene. CDR1 is MNHEY and CDR2 is SMNVEV in the germline V gene (reference sequence). The CDR3 contains 16 residues. CDR3 DNA sequence: TGTGCCAGCAGTTCGGGATCGGGACTAGCGGGAGATGAGCAGTTCTTC. Residues: CASSSGSGLAGDEQFF.

This clonotype came up a few times. The V and J genes are TRBV27 and TRBJ2-7, with 9 bases fitting TRBD1. V shed 6 bases and J 3 bases; nucleotides not matched to a gene: 6. This CDR3 comprises 14 residues. Germline V gives CDR1 MNHEY, CDR2 SMNVEV (reference sequence). CDR3 sequence: CASSFDRGDYEQYF. The CDR3 coding sequence is TGTGCCAGCAGCTTCGACAGGGGGGACTACGAGCAGTACTTC.

J is TRBJ1-5 and V is TRBV10-2; a weak D match, TRBD1 (6 bases). Per germline, CDR1 WSHSY and CDR2 SAAADI. Between the trimmed V and J ends, which lost 7 bases and 6 bases, there was a span of 13 bases. The CDR3 is 13 amino acids. Written as DNA, the CDR3 is TGCGCCAGCACAGGGGACGGGCGTCAGCCCCAGCATTTT. Amino acid sequence: CASTGDGRQPQHF.

The V and J genes are TRBV10-1 and TRBJ1-1; 10 positions agree with TRBD1. V was pared by 4 bases and J by 4 bases, with 6 bases of the junction left unmatched. Per germline, CDR1 WNHNN and CDR2 SYGVQD (reference sequence). The length of the CDR3 is 15 residues. CDR3 sequence: CASSASGTGATEAFF. The CDR3 DNA reads as TGCGCCAGCAGTGCCTCCGGGACAGGGGCCACTGAAGCTTTCTTT.

This clonotype was detected once. The V call is TRBV3-1, the J call TRBJ1-4; maybe TRBD1 (5 bases). This CDR3 is built from 15 residues. Germline V CDR1 and CDR2: LGHDT, YNNKEL (reference sequence). V was clipped by 4 bases and J by 5 bases, with 14 bases between them. The CDR3 reads CASSPDEGWNEKLFF. The CDR3 DNA reads TGTGCCAGCAGCCCAGATGAGGGGTGGAATGAAAAACTGTTTTTT.

This chain uses TRBV20-1 with TRBJ1-2; TRBD1 aligns across 7 bases. There are 14 residues in the CDR3. Germline V CDR1 and CDR2: DFQATT, SNEGSKA (reference sequence). The V segment lost 0 bases and the J segment 5 bases; nucleotides outside the gene matches: 6. The CDR3 DNA reads TGCAGTGCTAGAGATAGGCAGGGGGTTTATGGCTACACCTTC. It translates to CSARDRQGVYGYTF.

The chain uses TRBV27 and TRBJ1-1; no firm D call. The CDR3 covers 14 residues. Germline CDR1 and CDR2: MNHEY and SMNVEV (reference sequence). Trimming stripped 3 bases from V and 4 bases from J, with 12 bases between. CDR3 region: CASSFGELSTEAFF. The CDR3 DNA is TGTGCCAGCAGTTTTGGAGAGTTGAGCACTGAAGCTTTCTTT.

The chain has TRBV6-2 or TRBV6-3 and TRBJ2-3; a weak D match, TRBD1 (6 bases). Germline values: CDR1 MNHEY, CDR2 SVGEGT. The V end was cut by 6 bases, the J end by 2 bases, with 15 bases between. The CDR3 extends over 15 amino acids. The CDR3 DNA reads as TGTGCCAGCAGGCCCGGACAGCTCCTCACAGATACGCAGTATTTT. It encodes CASRPGQLLTDTQYF.

This clonotype has only one observation. This chain links TRBV20-1 with TRBJ1-2, with TRBD1 matching over 7 bases. The germline V gene has CDR1 DFQATT and CDR2 SNEGSKA (reference sequence). The ends lost 2 bases at V and 3 bases at J; junction bases unmatched: 12. The CDR3 spans 16 residues. The CDR3, as DNA: TGCAGTGCTAGATCAAACCGGGACAGAGAATACTATGGCTACACCTTC. Translated: CSARSNRDREYYGYTF.

This clonotype appeared once. The V and J genes are TRBV20-1 and TRBJ2-1; 13 nucleotides agree with TRBD2. This CDR3 has 15 amino acids. After removal of 2 bases from V and 6 bases from J, the junction contained 4 bases not matched to a gene. Germline V CDR1 and CDR2: DFQATT, SNEGSKA (reference sequence). CDR3 sequence: CSARYGTSGVNEQFF. DNA of the CDR3: TGCAGTGCTAGATACGGGACTAGCGGGGTCAATGAGCAGTTCTTC.

V usage is TRBV6-5 and J usage is TRBJ1-1; 10 nucleotides line up with TRBD1. V dropped 2 bases and J dropped 13; count of bases not matched to a gene: 10. CDR3 length equals 14 residues. Germline CDR1 MNHEY, CDR2 SVGAGI. In nucleotides, the CDR3 is TGTGCCAGCAGTTACGGGACAGGGGTGCATCGGGGTTTCTTT. Protein product: CASSYGTGVHRGFF.

This clonotype was detected only once. J is TRBJ1-1 and V is TRBV11-2; weak D call: TRBD1 (5 bases). The CDR3 totals 14 residues. Trimming took off 5 bases at V and 0 bases at J, with 10 bases between the two ends. Germline V gene sequence: CDR1 SGHAT, CDR2 FQNNGV. The CDR3 region is CASSRGTVNTEAFF. CDR3 DNA sequence: TGTGCCAGCAGCCGGGGGACGGTGAACACTGAAGCTTTCTTT.

The chain recombines TRBV6-1 with TRBJ1-1, with TRBD1 matching 8 bases. Germline-derived CDR1 and CDR2 are MNHNS and SASEGT. The trim removed 1 base at V and 4 bases at J, leaving 2 bases unmatched. The CDR3 sequence is 14 residues long. CDR3 region: CASSEGTGLTEAFF. The CDR3 DNA reads TGTGCCAGCAGTGAAGGGACAGGGCTCACTGAAGCTTTCTTT.

The chain is built from TRBV15 and TRBJ2-1; D is perhaps TRBD2 (5 bases). Trimming left V 1 base short and J 8 bases short, with 15 bases between. The CDR3 length is 15 residues. The germline V gene encodes CDR1 LNHNV and CDR2 YYDKDF (reference sequence). The CDR3 region has the DNA TGTGCCACCAGCAGAGCGGAGGAAGGGATCGATGAGCAGTTCTTC. Translated, it gives CATSRAEEGIDEQFF.

This chain uses TRBV28 with TRBJ1-5; no clear D. Germline assignment: CDR1 MDHEN and CDR2 SYDVKM. This CDR3 is built from 14 residues. The germline V and J ends were trimmed by 3 bases and 0 bases, with 6 bases remaining between them. Written as DNA, the CDR3 is TGTGCCAGCAGTTTGCAGTATAGCAATCAGCCCCAGCATTTT. It translates to CASSLQYSNQPQHF.

This chain connects TRBV5-1 to TRBJ2-1; the match to TRBD2 covers 10 bases. CDR1 SGHRS and CDR2 YFSETQ come from the germline V gene. There are 15 residues in the CDR3. Losses at the gene ends were 4 bases for V and 6 bases for J; bases not matched to a gene: 7. In nucleotides, the CDR3 is TGCGCCAGCAGCCACACTAGCGGGGAAACCAATGAGCAGTTCTTC. Translation: CASSHTSGETNEQFF.

The V gene is TRBV6-5, the J gene TRBJ1-3, with TRBD1 as a possible D gene (5 bases). V dropped 0 bases and J dropped 1 base, with 10 bases sitting between them. CDR1 and CDR2 from the germline V gene are MNHEY and SVGAGI. The CDR3 runs to 16 residues. The CDR3 bases are TGTGCCAGCAGTTACTCTTGGGCAGGGTCTGGAAACACCATATATTTT. Its translation: CASSYSWAGSGNTIYF.

The chain recombines TRBV5-5 with TRBJ2-2, with 8 bases aligning to TRBD1. J gave up 0 bases and V 4 bases, and 2 bases lay outside the gene matches. This CDR3 spans 15 amino acids. Germline V gene sequence: CDR1 SGHKS, CDR2 YYEKEE (reference sequence). The CDR3 spells CASSVQGANTGELFF. Written as DNA, the CDR3 is TGTGCCAGCAGCGTACAGGGGGCGAACACCGGGGAGCTGTTTTTT.

V is TRBV2 and J is TRBJ2-7, with unresolved D. This CDR3 is 12 amino acids long. V dropped 8 bases and J dropped 5 bases, with 13 bases sitting between them. CDR1 and CDR2 (germline): SNHLY, FYNNEI. CDR3 DNA: TGTGCCAGCTTAATGGCCGGCAACGAGCAGTACTTC. Translating gives CASLMAGNEQYF. The whole variable domain, filled in from reference TRBV2 and TRBJ2-7, reads EPEVTQTPSHQVTQMGQEVILRCVPISNHLYFYWYRQILGQKVEFLVSFYNNEISEKSEIFDDQFSVERPDGSNFTLKIRSTKLEDSAMYFCASLMAGNEQYFGPGTRLTVT.

V is TRBV10-1 and J is TRBJ2-2; 9 nucleotides align to TRBD1. The junction had 7 bases not matched to a gene; V was cut back by 2 bases and J by 3 bases. From germline, CDR1 is WNHNN and CDR2 SYGVQD (reference sequence). This CDR3 is built from 17 residues. The CDR3 region has the DNA TGCGCCAGCAGTGAGATGGGACAGGGATCGGACACCGGGGAGCTGTTTTTT. This sequence encodes CASSEMGQGSDTGELFF.

The chain recombines TRBV4-1 with TRBJ1-5, with TRBD1 as a possible D gene (5 bases). The CDR3 runs to 13 residues. The germline gives CDR1 MGHRA, CDR2 YSYEKL. Trimming left V 2 bases short and J 10 bases short, with 12 bases between. The CDR3 loop reads CASSQLGTLPQHF. DNA of the CDR3: TGCGCCAGCAGCCAACTCGGGACGCTACCCCAGCATTTT.

The gene calls are TRBV3-1 and TRBJ2-7, with TRBD2 matching over 7 bases. The CDR3 has 16 residues. V shed 4 bases, J shed 0 bases, and the junction held 9 bases outside the gene matches. Germline CDR1 and CDR2: LGHDT and YNNKEL (reference sequence). CDR3 DNA sequence: TGTGCCAGCAGCCCCAGTTGGGGGGGATACTCCTACGAGCAGTACTTC. Its protein product is CASSPSWGGYSYEQYF.

The V gene is TRBV2, the J gene TRBJ2-7; the match to TRBD2 covers 13 bases. The CDR3 is 14 residues long. The junction had 2 bases not matched to a gene; V was cut back by 6 bases and J by 3 bases. Germline V gene sequence: CDR1 SNHLY, CDR2 FYNNEI. CDR3 amino acids: CASRGLAGNYEQYF. The CDR3, as DNA: TGTGCCAGCAGGGGACTAGCGGGAAACTACGAGCAGTACTTC.

This clonotype was counted a single time. The J gene is TRBJ1-2, the V gene TRBV7-3; 10 bases are shared with TRBD1. The V and J ends lost 5 bases and 6 bases, in that order; junction bases with no gene match: 15. Germline CDR1 and CDR2: SGHTA and FQGTGA. The CDR3 consists of 17 residues. CDR3 DNA sequence: TGTGCCAGCAGCCACCTTCGCCGGGACAGGGGAAGAGATGGCTACACCTTC. Translation gives CASSHLRRDRGRDGYTF.